Ten or more counts support the clone carrying this TCR beta chain. The data stem from a study of identical twins. One entry per CDR3 protein results from TCRdb running MiXCR on the 5' RACE reads. The sample contains about 300,000 distinct CDR3 sequences, over 9% of which appear only once. Germline V gives CDR1 SQVTM, CDR2 ANQGSEA. The V end lost 3 bases, the J end lost 3 bases, and 18 bases lay between the germline ends. The CDR3 is 16 amino acids. In addition, the sample was reused for a study of yellow fever vaccine responses in identical twins.

The genes are TRBV29-1 and TRBJ2-1; D unclear. The clonotype originates from a young woman in good health. The sequenced material came from CD8+ T cells sorted from blood. CDR3 DNA: TGCAGCGTTGATCAAAGACGGAGATCTGGCTACAATGAGCAGTTCTTC. It is translated as CSVDQRRRSGYNEQFF.